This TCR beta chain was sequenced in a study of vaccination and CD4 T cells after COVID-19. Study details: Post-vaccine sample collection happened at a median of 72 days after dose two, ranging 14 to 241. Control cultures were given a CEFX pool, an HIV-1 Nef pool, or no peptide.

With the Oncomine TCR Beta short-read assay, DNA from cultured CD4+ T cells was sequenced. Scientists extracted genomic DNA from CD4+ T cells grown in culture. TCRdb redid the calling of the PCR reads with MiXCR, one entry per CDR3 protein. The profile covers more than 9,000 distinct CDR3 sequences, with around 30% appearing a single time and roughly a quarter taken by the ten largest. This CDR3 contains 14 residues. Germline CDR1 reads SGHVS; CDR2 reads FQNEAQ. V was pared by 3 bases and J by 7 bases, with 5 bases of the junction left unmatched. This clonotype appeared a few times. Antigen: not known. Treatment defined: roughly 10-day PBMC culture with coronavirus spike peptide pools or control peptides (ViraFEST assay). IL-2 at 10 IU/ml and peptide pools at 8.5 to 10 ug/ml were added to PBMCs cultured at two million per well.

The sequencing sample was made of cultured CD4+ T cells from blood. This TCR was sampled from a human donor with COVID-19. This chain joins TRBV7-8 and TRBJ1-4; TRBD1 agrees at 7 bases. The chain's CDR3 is CASSLQAGGEKLFF. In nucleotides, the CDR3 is TGTGCCAGCAGCTTGCAGGCAGGGGGTGAAAAACTGTTTTTT. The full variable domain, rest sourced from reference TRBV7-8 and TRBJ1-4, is GAGVSQSPRYKVAKRGQDVALRCDPISGHVSLFWYQQALGQGPEFLTYFQNEAQLDKSGLPSDRFFAERPEGSVSTLKIQRTQQEDSAVYLCASSLQAGGEKLFFGSGTQLSVL.